A single sample is the source of the 6 T cell receptor beta chains below, sequenced in a study of CD8+ T cells in alopecia areata. Investigators isolated RNA and reverse transcribed it into cDNA to act as the sequencing template. Sequencing was performed with immunoSEQ multiplex PCR; in TCRdb, only in-frame clones are kept and a portion is missing. Here the sample spans some 200,000 clones, roughly three fifths being singletons. Treatment defined: oral pan-JAK inhibitor, 5-10 mg twice daily. Sequencing was performed on CD8+ T cells sorted from blood, taken at week 24, from a patient treated with tofacitinib. The receptor source for this set is a human donor with alopecia areata.

This clone turned up a few times. The CDR3 loop reads CASSSPGQGSYEQYF. The CDR3 DNA reads TGTGCCAGCAGCTCTCCGGGACAGGGCTCCTACGAGCAGTACTTC. The V call is TRBV5-6, the J call TRBJ2-7; 9 bases are shared with TRBD1. Trimming took 3 bases from V and 0 from J; bases not matched to a gene: 4. Looked up from germline, CDR1 is SGHDT and CDR2 is YYEEEE. This CDR3 comprises 15 residues.

This rearrangement joins TRBV4-1 to TRBJ2-5, with D possibly TRBD2 on 6 matching bases. In germline, CDR1 is MGHRA, CDR2 YSYEKL. The CDR3 loop spans 13 amino acids. The V end lost 1 base, the J end lost 3 bases, and 6 bases lay between the germline ends. CDR3 DNA sequence: TGCGCCAGCAGCCAAGGCGGGGAAGAGACCCAGTACTTC. The encoded protein is CASSQGGEETQYF.

The V gene is TRBV28, the J gene TRBJ2-7, with D perhaps assigned TRBD1 or TRBD2 (5 bases each). Germline V CDR1 and CDR2: MDHEN, SYDVKM. Trimming cost V 2 bases and J 5 bases, with 16 bases left between them. The CDR3 covers 15 residues. The chain's CDR3 is CASSLPPMRGDEQYF. CDR3 coding DNA: TGTGCCAGCAGTTTACCCCCAATGAGGGGAGACGAGCAGTACTTC.

CDR3 residues: CASGGGYNEQFF. The DNA for the CDR3 is TGTGCCAGCGGGGGCGGTTACAATGAGCAGTTCTTC. The genes are TRBV6-5 and TRBJ2-1; weak D call: TRBD1 (6 bases). Germline lookup yields CDR1 MNHEY and CDR2 SVGAGI. Trimming stripped 8 bases from V and 4 bases from J, with 9 bases between. The CDR3 is made up of 12 amino acids.

This sequence joins TRBV4-1 and TRBJ1-4; D is possibly TRBD1 (5 bases). V was cut by 3 bases and J by 4 bases, with 21 bases left in between. This CDR3 comprises 18 residues. The V gene's germline CDR1 is MGHRA and CDR2 YSYEKL. CDR3 amino acids: CASSHPGGMGTDNEKLFF. CDR3 coding DNA: TGCGCCAGCAGCCATCCGGGCGGAATGGGGACGGATAATGAAAAACTGTTTTTT.

This sequence joins TRBV7-9 and TRBJ2-6; D may correspond to TRBD1 or TRBD2 (6 bases each). CDR1 is SEHNR, CDR2 FQNEAQ, per germline (reference sequence). Trimming stripped 3 bases from V and 1 base from J, with 13 bases between. CDR3 length: 17 amino acids. The CDR3 here is CASSFQGGSSGANVLTF. Written as DNA, the CDR3 is TGTGCCAGCAGCTTTCAAGGGGGGTCGTCTGGGGCCAACGTCCTGACTTTC.